A single sample gave rise to the 27 T cell receptor beta chains below, sequenced in a study of regulatory T cells in long-lasting Graves disease. Time point indicated: persistent/refractory GD, antithyroid drugs over 5 years with positive TRAb. Generation of the TCR library employed RNA extracted from PBMCs. Library construction for TCR beta used iRepertoire HTBI primers and Arm-PCR of CDR3 regions. TCRdb independently ran MiXCR on the multiplex PCR reads; one entry per CDR3 protein. The data hold 400,000 to 500,000 distinct CDR3 sequences, with roughly 21% observed a single time. The sample was peripheral blood mononuclear cells (PBMCs), taken when the disease was refractory, from a patient treated with antithyroid drugs. These receptors came from a female donor with Graves disease.

This clonotype occurred a few times. The chain uses TRBV11-3 and TRBJ2-7; TRBD1 aligns across 8 bases. Germline V gene lookup returns CDR1 SGHNT and CDR2 YENEEA. CDR3 length: 16 residues. Unmatched junction bases numbered 14, after V lost 5 bases and J lost 5 bases. The CDR3 coding sequence is TGTGCCAGCAGCCTCCCCCCTCAGGGGGCCAAGAACGAGCAGTACTTC. This codes for CASSLPPQGAKNEQYF.

Of note for this clonotype: Germline is not matched at one junction end, which may reflect a read error. The chain links TRBV11-2 to TRBJ2-7; TRBD2 might be the D (6 bases). Germline CDR1 reads SGHAT; CDR2 reads FQNNGV. The CDR3 has 13 residues. CDR3 nucleotides: TGTGCCAGCAGCTTAACCCCGGACGGGACTGAGAACTTC. Amino acid sequence: CASSLTPDGTENF. Full variable domain (rest looked up from reference TRBV11-2 and TRBJ2-7): EAGVAQSPRYKIIEKRQSVAFWCNPISGHATLYWYQQILGQGPKLLIQFQNNGVVDDSQLPKDRFSAERLKGVDSTLKIQPAKLEDSAVYLCASSLTPDGTENFGPGTRLTVT.

This clonotype was detected a few times. CDR3 residues: CASSPRDRGRNTIYF. The CDR3 DNA reads as TGTGCCAGCAGTCCCCGGGACAGGGGAAGAAACACCATATATTTT. The rearrangement uses TRBV28 and TRBJ1-3; 10 bases match TRBD1. Germline V lookup: CDR1 MDHEN, CDR2 SYDVKM. This CDR3 has 15 residues. The V gene end was trimmed by 5 bases and the J gene end by 5 bases; junction bases not matched to a gene: 6.

This clonotype has just a few counts. V gene TRBV6-1 combines with J gene TRBJ2-5, with 10 bases aligning to TRBD2. The CDR3 sequence is 17 residues long. After removal of 7 bases from V and 5 bases from J, the junction contained 16 bases not matched to a gene. The germline gives CDR1 MNHNS, CDR2 SASEGT. CDR3 residues: CASTTRGVAGGRETQYF. Written as DNA, the CDR3 is TGTGCCAGCACCACCCGGGGGGTAGCGGGAGGCCGGGAGACCCAGTACTTC.

The rearrangement links TRBV15 to TRBJ2-3; D call uncertain. Trimming removed 9 bases at V and 2 bases at J, with 15 bases between. The CDR3 consists of 14 residues. The germline CDR1 and CDR2 sequences are LNHNV and YYDKDF (reference sequence). DNA for the CDR3: TGTGCCACTGAGCCCGGCGACAACACAGATACGCAGTATTTT. It yields the protein CATEPGDNTDTQYF.

At least ten counts were recorded for this clonotype. This rearrangement joins TRBV7-3 to TRBJ2-5, with no clear D. Germline CDR1 reads SGHTA; CDR2 reads FQGTGA. Deletions cut 3 bases from V and 5 bases from J, with 10 bases between. The CDR3 covers 13 residues. The CDR3 region is CASSFGAGETQYF. For the CDR3, the DNA is TGTGCCAGCAGCTTCGGTGCCGGGGAGACCCAGTACTTC.

In this sample, this clonotype turned up many times. The rearrangement links TRBV28 to TRBJ2-5; tentative D call: TRBD2 (5 bases). CDR1 is MDHEN, CDR2 SYDVKM, per germline. CDR3 size: 13 residues. Between the trimmed V and J ends, which lost 7 bases and 0 bases, there was a span of 9 bases. The CDR3 DNA reads as TGTGCCAGCAATCGAGGGTACCAAGAGACCCAGTACTTC. Protein: CASNRGYQETQYF.

The chain employs TRBV6-2 or TRBV6-3 and TRBJ2-3; 7 bases align to TRBD2. This CDR3 region has 14 residues. Germline V gives CDR1 MNHEY, CDR2 SVGEGT. Trimming removed 11 bases from V and 2 bases from J; junction bases left unmatched: 10. This CDR3 is CAPNPGGFTDTQYF. The CDR3 region has the DNA TGTGCCCCCAACCCCGGGGGGTTCACAGATACGCAGTATTTT.

The chain recombines TRBV6-2 or TRBV6-3 with TRBJ2-4; weak D call: TRBD1 (6 bases). Germline CDR1 MNHEY, CDR2 SVGEGT. The CDR3 has 14 residues. V was shortened by 4 bases and J by 4 bases, with 11 bases between the two germline ends. The CDR3 spells CASSSQDSKNIQYF. As DNA, the CDR3 is TGTGCCAGCAGTTCCCAGGACAGTAAAAACATTCAGTACTTC.

This clonotype was detected many times. This chain joins TRBV20-1 and TRBJ1-6; TRBD1 is a possible D gene (5 bases). The CDR3 has 13 amino acids. Trimming shortened V by 2 bases and J by 3 bases, and 5 bases separated the two germline ends. Germline lookup yields CDR1 DFQATT and CDR2 SNEGSKA (reference sequence). This chain's CDR3 is CSARQGYNSPLHF. In DNA, the CDR3 is TGCAGTGCTAGACAGGGCTATAATTCACCCCTCCACTTT.

This clonotype was counted ten times or more. This chain uses TRBV28 with TRBJ2-7; 13 bases line up with TRBD2. The CDR3 spans 15 residues. The J segment lost 6 bases and the V segment lost 8 bases, leaving 10 bases of the junction unmatched. Per the germline V gene, CDR1 is MDHEN and CDR2 is SYDVKM. The DNA of the CDR3 is TGTGCCAGCGCCGGGACTAGCGGGACCCTTCCCGAGCAGTACTTC. The encoded protein is CASAGTSGTLPEQYF.

This clonotype was counted at least ten times. The chain combines TRBV12-3 or TRBV12-4 with TRBJ2-4, with 7 bases aligning to TRBD2. The CDR3 extends over 14 amino acids. J gave up 3 bases and V 6 bases, and 5 bases lay outside the gene matches. The CDR3 protein is CASRIAGVKNIQYF. CDR3 bases: TGTGCCAGCAGAATCGCGGGGGTCAAAAACATTCAGTACTTC.

This clonotype was counted ten times or more. The V gene is TRBV11-2, the J gene TRBJ2-7, with TRBD2 identical over 9 bases. The CDR3 contains 17 residues. V shed 0 bases and J 4 bases; nucleotides not matched to a gene: 10. The germline gives CDR1 SGHAT, CDR2 FQNNGV. The CDR3 spells CASSLDFLAGVMYEQYF. The DNA of the CDR3 is TGTGCCAGCAGCTTAGACTTCTTAGCGGGAGTTATGTACGAGCAGTACTTC.

This clonotype has ten or more counts. The chain combines TRBV11-3 with TRBJ2-5, with 8 bases aligning to TRBD1. This CDR3 region has 14 residues. Looked up from germline, CDR1 is SGHNT and CDR2 is YENEEA. The ends lost 1 base at V and 5 bases at J; junction bases unmatched: 3. CDR3 sequence reads: CASSLGTGMETQYF. In nucleotides, the CDR3 is TGTGCCAGCAGCTTAGGGACAGGGATGGAGACCCAGTACTTC.

This clonotype turned up a few times. V is TRBV10-3 and J is TRBJ1-5; 8 bases agree with TRBD1. The germline CDR1 and CDR2 sequences are ENHRY and SYGVKD. V shed 3 bases and J 7 bases; nucleotides not matched to a gene: 5. This CDR3 has 14 amino acids. The CDR3 spells CAISETGGYQPQHF. DNA of the CDR3: TGTGCCATCAGTGAAACAGGGGGTTACCAGCCCCAGCATTTT.

The chain employs TRBV6-2 or TRBV6-3 and TRBJ2-3; 7 bases match TRBD2. The V segment lost 3 bases and the J segment 6 bases; nucleotides outside the gene matches: 12. Germline V gene data show CDR1 as MNHEY and CDR2 as SVGEGT. The CDR3 spans 16 residues. CDR3 amino acids: CASSYSGLRRADTQYF. For the CDR3, the DNA is TGTGCCAGCAGTTATAGCGGGCTAAGGAGGGCGGATACGCAGTATTTT.

This clonotype was picked up many times. The rearrangement links TRBV28 to TRBJ2-7, with TRBD1 identical over 9 bases. The CDR3 totals 15 residues. The germline CDR1 and CDR2 sequences are MDHEN and SYDVKM. V lost 1 base, J lost 4 bases, and 5 bases stayed unmatched. The CDR3 DNA reads as TGTGCCAGCAGTTTATCGGGGACAGGGCTTTACGAGCAGTACTTC. This translates into CASSLSGTGLYEQYF.

This clonotype appeared many times. The chain employs TRBV28 and TRBJ2-7; D unclear. Trimming cost V 3 bases and J 2 bases, with 8 bases left between them. The CDR3 is made up of 13 amino acids. Germline values: CDR1 MDHEN, CDR2 SYDVKM. In DNA form, the CDR3 reads TGTGCCAGCAGTTTCCCCGCGACCTACGAGCAGTACTTC. It codes for CASSFPATYEQYF.

This clonotype appeared many times. The V gene is TRBV12-3 or TRBV12-4, the J gene TRBJ2-7; 7 nucleotides agree with TRBD1. The CDR3 extends over 12 amino acids. V was pared by 8 bases and J by 1 base, with 2 bases of the junction left unmatched. CDR3 in DNA: TGTGCCAGCGGGGACAGTTCCTACGAGCAGTACTTC. This translates into CASGDSSYEQYF.

This clonotype was found a few times. The chain uses TRBV5-4 and TRBJ1-1, with 9 bases identical to TRBD1. Germline values: CDR1 SGHNT, CDR2 YYREEE (reference sequence). This CDR3 is 14 amino acids long. The ends lost 4 bases at V and 3 bases at J; junction bases unmatched: 4. CDR3 sequence: CASSPRQGDTEAFF. CDR3 nucleotide sequence: TGTGCCAGCAGCCCAAGACAGGGGGACACTGAAGCTTTCTTT. The variable domain in full, with the rest retrieved from reference TRBV5-4 and TRBJ1-1, is ETGVTQSPTHLIKTRGQQVTLRCSSQSGHNTVSWYQQALGQGPQFIFQYYREEENGRGNFPPRFSGLQFPNYSSELNVNALELDDSALYLCASSPRQGDTEAFFGQGTRLTVV.

This clonotype was found many times. This chain uses TRBV6-1 with TRBJ2-5; TRBD1 matches at 7 bases. Germline values: CDR1 MNHNS, CDR2 SASEGT. CDR3 length: 15 residues. Trimming cost V 7 bases and J 4 bases; bases outside gene matches: 12. As DNA, the CDR3 is TGTGCCAGCACCCCTAAGGACAGGACAGGAGAGACCCAGTACTTC. Amino acids: CASTPKDRTGETQYF.

This clonotype was recorded at least ten times. CDR3 sequence: CASSLSGTGTGELFF. DNA for the CDR3: TGTGCCAGCAGTTTATCCGGGACGGGGACCGGGGAGCTGTTTTTT. V and J are TRBV28 and TRBJ2-2; D possibly matches TRBD1 or TRBD2 (5 bases each). Trimming took off 1 base at V and 5 bases at J, with 11 bases between the two ends. There are 15 residues in the CDR3. Germline CDR1 reads MDHEN; CDR2 reads SYDVKM.

This clonotype came up a few times. The rearrangement links TRBV20-1 to TRBJ2-5; D may correspond to TRBD1 or TRBD2 (7 bases each). Trimming stripped 6 bases from V and 5 bases from J, with 19 bases between. The germline CDR1 and CDR2 sequences are DFQATT and SNEGSKA (reference sequence). The CDR3 covers 14 residues. CDR3 DNA: TGCAGTGCAAGATGGTCAGGGGGGGGGGAGACCCAGTACTTC. This codes for CSARWSGGGETQYF.

A few counts support this clonotype. The gene calls are TRBV10-3 and TRBJ2-5; the match to TRBD1 covers 7 bases. Trimming at V came to 8 bases and at J to 3 bases, leaving 3 bases not matched to a gene. Germline V gene data show CDR1 as ENHRY and CDR2 as SYGVKD. The CDR3 sequence is 12 residues long. Here the CDR3 DNA reads TGTGCCATCGGGACAGCTGAAGAGACCCAGTACTTC. Protein: CAIGTAEETQYF.

A remark on this clonotype: A far more abundant clone sits one base away, making this likely a read error. The V and J genes are TRBV6-1 and TRBJ2-7; D remains ambiguous. The CDR3 runs 11 residues. The germline V gene encodes CDR1 MNHNS and CDR2 SASEGT. The CDR3 loop reads CAGSESYEQYF. CDR3 nucleotide sequence: TGTGCCGGCAGTGAGTCCTACGAGCAGTACTTC.

The chain uses TRBV5-4 and TRBJ2-7, with 7 bases identical to TRBD1. Germline lookup yields CDR1 SGHNT and CDR2 YYREEE (reference sequence). With 3 bases clipped from V and 3 bases from J, the junction kept 6 bases outside the gene matches. The CDR3 is 14 residues long. The CDR3 bases are TGTGCCAGCAGCTCGCGGACAGGAGTCTACGAGCAGTACTTC. It encodes CASSSRTGVYEQYF.

This clonotype was seen a few times. CDR3 amino acids: CASSSIAGNTGELFF. The CDR3, as DNA: TGTGCCAGCAGCTCTATAGCGGGGAACACCGGGGAGCTGTTTTTT. The chain employs TRBV7-6 and TRBJ2-2, with TRBD2 matching over 7 bases. This CDR3 region has 15 residues. Trimming cost V 4 bases and J 1 base; bases outside gene matches: 3. Germline V gene lookup returns CDR1 SGHVS and CDR2 FNYEAQ.